This T cell receptor (beta chain) was recorded in a study of blood T cells in healthy people across ages. Study-wide results and caveats: Naive CD4+ cells and diversity were both higher in long-lived donors than in aged donors.

A second PCR of about 6 to 12 cycles used a sample-barcoded 5' primer and a J-beta primer mix. Each of the samples gave a minimum of 2.5 million paired-end reads that contained CDR3. TCRdb independently ran MiXCR on the 5' RACE reads; one entry per CDR3 protein. The repertoire holds 750,000 or so distinct CDR3 sequences, with roughly 25% as singletons. The germline V gene has CDR1 MNHNY and CDR2 SVGAGI (reference sequence). The length of the CDR3 is 12 residues. This clonotype was found a few times. Its antigen is still unknown. These data also formed part of another study, on T cells of mothers and their children.

Sequenced material: blood. The receptor was isolated from a boy between 10 and 17 years old in good health. This rearrangement joins TRBV6-6 to TRBJ2-5; D is unresolved. With the DNA end fitting TRBJ2-7 better, the J assignment may be wrong. DNA of the CDR3: TGTGCCAGCAGCCACGTCGCCTACGAGCAGTACTTC. It specifies CASSHVAYEQYF.